This T cell receptor (beta chain) stems from a study of T cells in Graves' hyperthyroidism and ophthalmopathy. Whole-study results and caveats: Peripheral blood also featured most of the thyroid clonotypes expanded above 0.001. It was a median about seven months before onset that the model predicted ophthalmopathy.

About this clonotype: The antigen is unknown.

The trim removed 0 bases at V and 4 bases at J, leaving 2 bases unmatched. The CDR3 contains 16 residues. Germline V gives CDR1 MNHEY, CDR2 SVGEGT. The study enrolled patients aged 18 to 65 with newly diagnosed hyperthyroidism of under 2 months' duration. Amplification of TCR beta CDR3 regions used RNA as the template. The study used the HTBI primer set for a first-round RT-PCR of the TCR CDR3. TCRdb fed the multiplex PCR reads into MiXCR, producing one record per CDR3 protein. This sample carries some 600,000 distinct CDR3 sequences, around 14% of them seen once, and the ten largest clones take more than 5%.

Sequencing was done on a sample of blood. V usage is TRBV6-2 or TRBV6-3 and J usage is TRBJ2-3; TRBD2 aligns across 12 bases. The source of this sequence is a woman between 25 and 40 years old with Graves' hyperthyroidism that later progressed to Graves' ophthalmopathy. The CDR3 DNA reads TGTGCCAGCAGTTACTCGACTAGCGGGAGTGCAGATACGCAGTATTTT. Its translation is CASSYSTSGSADTQYF.